One and the same sample provided the 17 T cell receptor beta chains below, sequenced in a study of cytomegalovirus exposure and HLA in healthy donors. Both 60 Vbeta primers and 13 Jbeta primers went into the PCR. Some clones are missing from TCRdb's copy, which holds only in-frame ones; the method was immunoSEQ multiplex PCR. The sample contains 110,000 or so clones, over 75% of which appear only once. Sequenced material: PBMCs. These receptors originate from a man younger than 35 in good health and CMV-seropositive.

The CDR3 spells CASSWPSTGGLTNEKLFF. CDR3 nucleotide sequence: TGCGCCAGCAGCTGGCCGTCGACAGGGGGACTGACTAATGAAAAACTGTTTTTT. The chain has TRBV5-1 and TRBJ1-4, with 9 bases aligning to TRBD1. CDR3 length equals 18 residues. In germline, CDR1 is SGHRS, CDR2 YFSETQ. V was pared by 3 bases and J by 2 bases, with 11 bases of the junction left unmatched.

The chain is built from TRBV29-1 and TRBJ2-1; no firm D call. The V end was cut by 0 bases, the J end by 0 bases, with 3 bases between. The germline CDR1 and CDR2 sequences are SQVTM and ANQGSEA. The CDR3 runs 13 residues. DNA for the CDR3: TGCAGCGTTGAAGACTTCTCCTACAATGAGCAGTTCTTC. Its protein product is CSVEDFSYNEQFF.

This clone was found a few times. The rearrangement uses TRBV9 and TRBJ2-7, with 10 bases matching TRBD1. Germline V gene data show CDR1 as SGDLS and CDR2 as YYNGEE. The CDR3 consists of 15 residues. After removal of 3 bases from V and 5 bases from J, the junction contained 8 bases not matched to a gene. Here the CDR3 reads CASSGYRDRGHEQYF. CDR3 in DNA: TGTGCCAGCAGCGGATACCGGGACAGGGGCCACGAGCAGTACTTC.

The chain has TRBV29-1 and TRBJ2-3; TRBD1 agrees at 8 bases. The CDR3 contains 15 residues. CDR1 and CDR2 from the germline V gene are SQVTM and ANQGSEA. J lost 2 bases, V lost 4 bases, and 8 bases had no gene match. The CDR3 coding sequence is TGCAGCGTTGCCCCGACAGGGGTACCCACAGATACGCAGTATTTT. It yields the protein CSVAPTGVPTDTQYF.

The chain employs TRBV6-5 and TRBJ2-1; the match to TRBD2 covers 7 bases. V shed 0 bases and J 6 bases; nucleotides not matched to a gene: 5. The CDR3 contains 15 residues. Germline loops: CDR1 MNHEY, CDR2 SVGAGI. CDR3 region: CASSYSRGGGNEQFF. CDR3 sequence (DNA): TGTGCCAGCAGTTACTCTCGCGGGGGTGGCAATGAGCAGTTCTTC.

This chain connects TRBV6-1 to TRBJ2-7; no definite D call. Germline CDR1 MNHNS, CDR2 SASEGT. CDR3 size: 12 residues. The germline V and J ends were trimmed by 4 bases and 3 bases, with 7 bases remaining between them. CDR3 bases: TGTGCCAGCAGTGTTCCCTACTACGAGCAGTACTTC. This gives the protein CASSVPYYEQYF.

This clone appeared a single time. DNA of the CDR3: TGTGCCAGCTCACCACCAGGGGAATTTACTGGAAACACCATATATTTT. Translation gives CASSPPGEFTGNTIYF. This chain joins TRBV18 and TRBJ1-3, with a possible D match to TRBD1 (5 bases). Germline-derived CDR1 and CDR2 are KGHSH and LQKENI. The CDR3 is 16 residues long. Trimming cost V 0 bases and J 2 bases, with 11 bases left between them.

The chain links TRBV6-1 to TRBJ1-4; 7 bases are a match to TRBD1. The CDR3 length is 14 residues. V shed 6 bases, J shed 8 bases, and the junction held 9 bases outside the gene matches. Germline CDR1 and CDR2: MNHNS and SASEGT. CDR3 protein: CASRRQGGNEKLFF. For the CDR3, the DNA is TGTGCCAGCAGGAGACAGGGAGGTAACGAAAAACTGTTTTTT.

The rearrangement links TRBV28 to TRBJ2-1; 7 positions agree with TRBD1. Unmatched junction bases numbered 9, after V lost 6 bases and J lost 7 bases. There are 14 residues in the CDR3. Germline CDR1 reads MDHEN; CDR2 reads SYDVKM. CDR3 sequence: CASSLRQGRNEQFF. The DNA of the CDR3 is TGTGCCAGCAGCCTAAGACAGGGAAGGAATGAGCAGTTCTTC.

The chain is built from TRBV30 and TRBJ2-1; the D is unclear. Trimming removed 2 bases at V and 0 bases at J, with 5 bases between. Germline assignment: CDR1 GTSNPN and CDR2 SVGIG (reference sequence). The CDR3 length is 13 residues. The CDR3 DNA reads TGTGCCTGGAGTATGAGCTCCTACAATGAGCAGTTCTTC. Its protein is CAWSMSSYNEQFF.

The chain recombines TRBV7-6 with TRBJ2-5; D is perhaps TRBD1 (6 bases). The closer fit of TRBJ2-7 to the DNA end suggests the J call may be wrong. The germline V gene encodes CDR1 SGHVS and CDR2 FNYEAQ. CDR3 length equals 13 residues. As DNA, the CDR3 is TGTGCCAGCAGCTTAGGGACAGCTTACGAGCAGTACTTC. Translated: CASSLGTAYEQYF.

This chain joins TRBV14 and TRBJ2-5, with 7 nucleotides matching TRBD1. V trimming: 6 bases; J trimming: 5 bases; junction bases outside the gene matches: 6. CDR1 and CDR2 from the germline V gene are SGHDN and FVKESK. The CDR3 contains 13 residues. This CDR3 reads CASSRGGLETQYF. CDR3 DNA: TGTGCCAGCAGTCGAGGGGGCCTGGAGACCCAGTACTTC.

With respect to this clone: An end of the junction differs from the germline gene, which may be a read error. The chain employs TRBV13 and TRBJ2-6; possibly TRBD1 for D (6 bases). The CDR3 contains 14 residues. The V gene's germline CDR1 is PRHDT and CDR2 FYEKMQ (reference sequence). CDR3 sequence reads: CASSQGSGANGLTF. In DNA, the CDR3 is TGTGCCAGCAGCCAGGGGTCTGGGGCCAACGGCCTGACTTTC.

The rearrangement links TRBV2 to TRBJ2-5; 7 nucleotides align to TRBD1. The J call is doubtful: the DNA matches TRBJ2-7 better. CDR1 is SNHLY, CDR2 FYNNEI, per germline. CDR3 size: 12 residues. As DNA, the CDR3 is TGTGCCACCCAGACAGGGACCTACGAGCAGTACTTC. Translation: CATQTGTYEQYF.

CDR3 coding DNA: TGTGCCAGCAGCTTGGGATTTGCAGGCAGCTCTGGAAACACCATATATTTT. It yields the protein CASSLGFAGSSGNTIYF. The chain combines TRBV5-6 with TRBJ1-3; D uncertain. The CDR3 is 17 amino acids. Looked up from germline, CDR1 is SGHDT and CDR2 is YYEEEE. Trimming took 0 bases from V and 0 from J, leaving 13 bases between them.

V is TRBV6-5 and J is TRBJ1-2; perhaps TRBD1 as D (6 bases). Germline V lookup: CDR1 MNHEY, CDR2 SVGAGI. V was shortened by 6 bases and J by 5 bases, with 16 bases between the two germline ends. The CDR3 has 14 residues. The CDR3 spells CASRAEDSLYGYTF. CDR3 sequence (DNA): TGTGCCAGCAGGGCAGAGGACAGTTTATATGGCTACACCTTC.

The chain couples TRBV6-1 to TRBJ2-7; perhaps TRBD1 as D (6 bases). Trimming removed 6 bases at V and 0 bases at J, with 12 bases between. Germline V gives CDR1 MNHNS, CDR2 SASEGT. The CDR3 loop spans 14 amino acids. The chain's CDR3 is CASRLPGASYEQYF. CDR3 coding DNA: TGTGCCAGCAGGCTGCCAGGGGCCTCCTACGAGCAGTACTTC.